A single T cell receptor (beta chain) is shown here with its context. During the collection period, no donor immune events like infections were recorded. The data stem from a study of identifying expanded T cells in peripheral blood. Germline V gene lookup returns CDR1 MDHEN and CDR2 SYDVKM. The trim removed 5 bases at V and 5 bases at J, leaving 17 bases unmatched. This CDR3 contains 17 residues. The protocol was immunoSEQ multiplex PCR, while the TCRdb copy is restricted to in-frame clones and leaves out a portion. The data hold approximately 97,000 clones, with about nine tenths observed a single time.

The sequence derives from a person between 18 and 69 years old in good health. Sequencing was done on a sample of blood. The V gene is TRBV28, the J gene TRBJ1-2; TRBD1 matches at 7 bases. CDR3 protein: CASSTFRGGGRDYGYTF. As DNA, the CDR3 is TGTGCCAGCAGTACATTCAGGGGGGGAGGACGCGATTATGGCTACACCTTC.